This entry lists 14 T cell receptor beta chains sequenced from one sample in a study of cytomegalovirus exposure and HLA in healthy donors. The table came from immunoSEQ multiplex PCR; TCRdb's copy has only in-frame clones and leaves some out. The sample holds some 150,000 clones, 88% seen once. Material for sequencing was PBMCs. The receptor set was obtained from a man aged 18 to 35 in good health and CMV-seronegative.

This clone has only one observation. V is TRBV6-1 and J is TRBJ1-1; D is perhaps TRBD1 (6 bases). The CDR3 contains 14 residues. The germline CDR1 and CDR2 sequences are MNHNS and SASEGT. The V and J ends lost 5 bases and 4 bases respectively, with 14 bases between them. The CDR3 reads CASSSTPGATEAFF. Written as DNA, the CDR3 is TGTGCCAGCAGTAGTACCCCAGGGGCCACTGAAGCTTTCTTT.

The rearrangement links TRBV11-2 to TRBJ2-2, with 9 nucleotides matching TRBD1. Per the germline V gene, CDR1 is SGHAT and CDR2 is FQNNGV. The CDR3 extends over 17 amino acids. V was clipped by 5 bases and J by 1 base; unmatched bases: 8. CDR3 sequence reads: CASSQSPGQGNTGELFF. The CDR3 nucleotides are TGTGCCAGCAGCCAGTCGCCGGGACAGGGGAACACCGGGGAGCTGTTTTTT.

The chain combines TRBV27 with TRBJ2-1; D is unclear. V lost 4 bases to trimming and J lost 7 bases, with 5 bases between them. Per germline, CDR1 MNHEY and CDR2 SMNVEV (reference sequence). CDR3 length equals 11 residues. CDR3 in amino acids: CASSSSNEQFF. CDR3 coding DNA: TGTGCCAGCAGTTCGTCGAATGAGCAGTTCTTC.

This chain joins TRBV28 and TRBJ1-5; TRBD1 is a possible D gene (5 bases). V was clipped by 7 bases and J by 3 bases, with 13 bases between them. The CDR3 runs 14 residues. CDR1 and CDR2 from the germline V gene are MDHEN and SYDVKM. The CDR3 region has the DNA TGTGCCAGCAACTACTTACAGGTCAATCAGCCCCAGCATTTT. As protein: CASNYLQVNQPQHF. The complete variable domain, with remaining parts taken from reference TRBV28 and TRBJ1-5, reads DVKVTQSSRYLVKRTGEKVFLECVQDMDHENMFWYRQDPGLGLRLIYFSYDVKMKEKGDIPEGYSVSREKKERFSLILESASTNQTSMYLCASNYLQVNQPQHFGDGTRLSIL.

The chain carries TRBV6-1 and TRBJ1-4; TRBD1 is a possible D gene (6 bases). The CDR3 is 17 residues long. Trimming shortened V by 2 bases and J by 8 bases, and 21 bases separated the two germline ends. Germline CDR1 reads MNHNS; CDR2 reads SASEGT. The CDR3 DNA reads TGTGCCAGCAGTGAAAGTTTGGTGTACAGGGTTGAGGAAAAACTGTTTTTT. Translated: CASSESLVYRVEEKLFF.

The chain uses TRBV4-2 and TRBJ1-5; tentatively, D is TRBD1 (5 bases). Germline assignment: CDR1 LGHNA and CDR2 YNFKEQ. CDR3 length: 13 residues. Trimming took off 4 bases at V and 2 bases at J, with 6 bases between the two ends. The CDR3 here is CASSRGGNQPQHF. In nucleotides, the CDR3 is TGTGCCAGCAGCCGGGGGGGCAATCAGCCCCAGCATTTT.

This chain uses TRBV19 with TRBJ1-2, with 7 bases that match TRBD1. There are 16 residues in the CDR3. In germline, CDR1 is LNHDA, CDR2 SQIVND (reference sequence). V shed 4 bases, J shed 0 bases, and the junction held 8 bases outside the gene matches. DNA for the CDR3: TGTGCCAGTAGTAACCTAGGGGACAGCCCTAACTATGGCTACACCTTC. This sequence encodes CASSNLGDSPNYGYTF. The whole variable domain, filled in from reference TRBV19 and TRBJ1-2, reads DGGITQSPKYLFRKEGQNVTLSCEQNLNHDAMYWYRQDPGQGLRLIYYSQIVNDFQKGDIAEGYSVSREKKESFPLTVTSAQKNPTAFYLCASSNLGDSPNYGYTFGSGTRLTVV.

The chain carries TRBV6-5 and TRBJ2-7; the D is unclear. Germline CDR1 is MNHEY and CDR2 is SVGAGI. Trimming pared 2 bases from V and 0 bases from J, leaving 5 bases between. CDR3 length equals 13 residues. The CDR3: CASSYESSYEQYF. The DNA of the CDR3 is TGTGCCAGCAGTTACGAGAGCTCCTACGAGCAGTACTTC.

The chain carries TRBV11-2 and TRBJ2-1; 9 bases align to TRBD2. The CDR3 contains 16 residues. CDR1 and CDR2 (germline): SGHAT, FQNNGV. V gave up 2 bases and J gave up 7 bases; unmatched junction bases: 9. The CDR3 reads CASSLPGGGAVNEQFF. CDR3 nucleotides: TGTGCCAGCAGCTTACCTGGCGGGGGGGCTGTAAATGAGCAGTTCTTC.

This clone was picked up many times. The chain has TRBV4-3 and TRBJ1-1; D gene ambiguous. V was clipped by 2 bases and J by 6 bases, with 10 bases between them. This CDR3 has 13 amino acids. Germline values: CDR1 LGHNA, CDR2 YSLEER. The CDR3 region has the DNA TGCGCCAGCAGCCAATATTCACAGTCTGAAGCTTTCTTT. Its translation is CASSQYSQSEAFF.

The chain has TRBV12-5 and TRBJ2-7; D possibly corresponds to TRBD2 (7 bases). V lost 6 bases and J lost 9, with 15 bases in between. From germline, CDR1 is LGHNT and CDR2 FRNRAP. The CDR3 covers 12 residues. CDR3 bases: TGTGCTAGTGGCTGGGGGGGCGCGGGGCAGTACGTC. It is translated as CASGWGGAGQYV.

The chain uses TRBV27 and TRBJ2-1, with D possibly being TRBD2 (5 bases). CDR3 size: 16 residues. Germline CDR1 reads MNHEY; CDR2 reads SMNVEV (reference sequence). V was shortened by 2 bases and J by 0 bases, with 11 bases between the two germline ends. The CDR3 sequence is CASSLTAESSYNEQFF. In DNA form, the CDR3 reads TGTGCCAGCAGTTTAACAGCGGAGAGCTCCTACAATGAGCAGTTCTTC.

This clone appeared a few times. V and J are TRBV11-2 and TRBJ2-1; possibly TRBD2 for D (6 bases). V dropped 1 base and J dropped 7 bases, with 11 bases sitting between them. The germline V gene encodes CDR1 SGHAT and CDR2 FQNNGV. This CDR3 region has 14 residues. The CDR3 spells CASSLGGGGNEQFF. CDR3 in DNA: TGTGCCAGCAGCTTAGGGGGTGGAGGGAATGAGCAGTTCTTC.

The gene calls are TRBV29-1 and TRBJ2-7; 9 nucleotides agree with TRBD1. V trimming: 5 bases; J trimming: 0 bases; junction bases outside the gene matches: 5. Germline assignment: CDR1 SQVTM and CDR2 ANQGSEA. The CDR3 runs to 14 residues. CDR3 DNA sequence: TGCAGCGTTCTAGGGACAGGGCTCTCCTACGAGCAGTACTTC. Its protein is CSVLGTGLSYEQYF.